This entry describes one T cell receptor (beta chain). The data derive from a study of blood T cell repertoires in COVID-19. Produced via immunoSEQ multiplex PCR; TCRdb's table is partial and in-frame only. Here the sample spans 35,000 to 40,000 clones, about 90% being singletons. Germline V CDR1 and CDR2: MNHEY, SMNVEV (reference sequence). J was trimmed by 5 bases and V by 7 bases; bases with no gene match: 7. The CDR3 loop spans 13 amino acids. The sequence was collected from a man in his sixties with COVID-19, enrolled during active disease. The V and J genes are TRBV27 and TRBJ2-5; 7 bases align to TRBD1. Sample: peripheral blood. CDR3 loop: CASKRQGGETQYF. As DNA, the CDR3 is TGTGCCAGCAAGAGACAGGGCGGGGAGACCCAGTACTTC.